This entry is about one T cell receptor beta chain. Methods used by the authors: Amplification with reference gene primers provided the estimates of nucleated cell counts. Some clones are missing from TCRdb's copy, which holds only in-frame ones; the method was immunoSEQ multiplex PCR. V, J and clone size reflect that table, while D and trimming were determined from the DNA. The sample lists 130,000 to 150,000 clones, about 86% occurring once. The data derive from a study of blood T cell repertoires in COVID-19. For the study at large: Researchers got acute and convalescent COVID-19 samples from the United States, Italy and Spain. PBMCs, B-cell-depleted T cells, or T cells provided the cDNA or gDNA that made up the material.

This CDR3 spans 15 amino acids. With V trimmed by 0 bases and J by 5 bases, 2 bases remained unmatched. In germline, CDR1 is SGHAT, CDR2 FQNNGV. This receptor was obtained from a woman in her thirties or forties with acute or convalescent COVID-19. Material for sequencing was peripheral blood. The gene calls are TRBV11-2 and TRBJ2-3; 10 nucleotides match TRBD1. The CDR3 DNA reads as TGTGCCAGCAGCTTAGATGGGACAGGGGAAGATACGCAGTATTTT. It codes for CASSLDGTGEDTQYF. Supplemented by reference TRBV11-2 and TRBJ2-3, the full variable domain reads EAGVAQSPRYKIIEKRQSVAFWCNPISGHATLYWYQQILGQGPKLLIQFQNNGVVDDSQLPKDRFSAERLKGVDSTLKIQPAKLEDSAVYLCASSLDGTGEDTQYFGPGTRLTVL.